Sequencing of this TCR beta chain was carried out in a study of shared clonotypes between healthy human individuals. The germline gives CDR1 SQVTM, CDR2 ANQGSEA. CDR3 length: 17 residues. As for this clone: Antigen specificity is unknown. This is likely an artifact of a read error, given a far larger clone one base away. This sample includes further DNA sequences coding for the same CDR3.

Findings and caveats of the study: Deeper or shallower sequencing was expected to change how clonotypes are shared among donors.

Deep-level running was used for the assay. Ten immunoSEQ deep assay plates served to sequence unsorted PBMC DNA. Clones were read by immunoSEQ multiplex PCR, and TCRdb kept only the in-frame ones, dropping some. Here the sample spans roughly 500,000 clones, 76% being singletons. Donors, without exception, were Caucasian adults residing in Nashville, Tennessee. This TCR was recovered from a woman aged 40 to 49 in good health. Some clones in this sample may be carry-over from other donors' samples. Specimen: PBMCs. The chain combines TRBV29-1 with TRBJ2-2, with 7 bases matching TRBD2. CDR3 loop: CSVMGGSFPSNTGELFF. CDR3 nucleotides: TGCAGCGTTATGGGGGGGTCTTTTCCTTCGAATACCGGGGAGCTGTTTTTT.